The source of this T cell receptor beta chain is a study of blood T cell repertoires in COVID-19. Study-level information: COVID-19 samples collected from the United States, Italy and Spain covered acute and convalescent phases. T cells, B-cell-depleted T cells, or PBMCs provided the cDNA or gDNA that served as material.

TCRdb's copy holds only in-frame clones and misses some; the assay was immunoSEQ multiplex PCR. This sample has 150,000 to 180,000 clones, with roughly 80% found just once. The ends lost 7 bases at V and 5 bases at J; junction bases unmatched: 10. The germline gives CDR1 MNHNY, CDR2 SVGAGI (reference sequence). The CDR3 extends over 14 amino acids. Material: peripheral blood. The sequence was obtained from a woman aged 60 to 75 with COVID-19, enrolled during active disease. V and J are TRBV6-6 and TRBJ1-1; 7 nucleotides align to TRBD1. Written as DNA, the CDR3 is TGTGCCAGCATTACAGGGGTTCCGCTTACTGAAGCTTTCTTT. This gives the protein CASITGVPLTEAFF.